Below, 30 T cell receptor beta chains from the same sample are listed, as sequenced in a study of OX40 agonist ivuxolimab in advanced cancers. The data were produced by immunoSEQ multiplex PCR, yet TCRdb's version contains in-frame clones alone and is incomplete. The sample includes about 20,000 clones, roughly 90% seen only once; the top ten take roughly 25%. Sequences were derived from CD4+ or CD8+ T cells sorted from blood, sampled in a trial of the OX40 agonist ivuxolimab. These receptors were taken from an adult with an advanced solid tumor such as melanoma, head and neck, liver or kidney cancer.

This sequence joins TRBV4-2 and TRBJ1-2; the D is unclear. The CDR3 is 13 amino acids. Trimming shortened V by 2 bases and J by 4 bases, and 8 bases separated the two germline ends. Per the germline V gene, CDR1 is LGHNA and CDR2 is YNFKEQ. CDR3 protein: CASSQKNLYGYTF. CDR3 DNA sequence: TGTGCCAGCAGCCAAAAAAACCTCTATGGCTACACCTTC.

The count of this clone is one. The CDR3 bases are TGTGCCAGCAGCTTGATGGTCAGGGCCTACGAGCAGTACTTC. Translated: CASSLMVRAYEQYF. V and J are TRBV5-6 and TRBJ2-7; maybe TRBD1 (5 bases). The germline gives CDR1 SGHDT, CDR2 YYEEEE. V lost 1 base to trimming and J lost 2 bases, with 10 bases between them. CDR3 size: 14 residues.

V gene TRBV18 combines with J gene TRBJ2-5, with D unresolved. Germline-derived CDR1 and CDR2 are KGHSH and LQKENI. The CDR3 covers 14 residues. Deletions cut 2 bases from V and 5 bases from J, with 12 bases between. The CDR3 is CASSPETLLETQYF. CDR3 sequence (DNA): TGTGCCAGCTCACCAGAGACGCTATTGGAGACCCAGTACTTC.

The V gene is TRBV11-3, the J gene TRBJ2-2; no reliable D call. Germline lookup yields CDR1 SGHNT and CDR2 YENEEA. The germline V and J ends were trimmed by 3 bases and 0 bases, with 5 bases remaining between them. This CDR3 contains 14 residues. CDR3 protein: CASSFGPNTGELFF. The CDR3 DNA follows: TGTGCCAGCAGCTTCGGGCCGAACACCGGGGAGCTGTTTTTT.

This clone was observed a single time. V gene TRBV29-1 combines with J gene TRBJ1-3, with D unresolved. The CDR3 sequence is 13 residues long. V lost 1 base and J 4 bases, leaving 8 bases between the germline ends. CDR1 is SQVTM and CDR2 is ANQGSEA in the germline V gene. Written as DNA, the CDR3 is TGCAGCGTTGAAGTAAGCAACGGAAACACCATATATTTT. This encodes CSVEVSNGNTIYF.

The V and J genes are TRBV13 and TRBJ1-1; the D gene is possibly TRBD1 (5 bases). CDR1 PRHDT and CDR2 FYEKMQ come from the germline V gene (reference sequence). The CDR3 is 15 residues long. The V end lost 3 bases, the J end lost 1 base, and 12 bases lay between the germline ends. This CDR3 reads CASSFVGEGNTEAFF. CDR3 nucleotides: TGTGCCAGCAGCTTCGTGGGGGAGGGGAACACTGAAGCTTTCTTT. The full variable domain, its missing parts supplied by reference TRBV13 and TRBJ1-1, is AAGVIQSPRHLIKEKRETATLKCYPIPRHDTVYWYQQGPGQDPQFLISFYEKMQSDKGSIPDRFSAQQFSDYHSELNMSSLELGDSALYFCASSFVGEGNTEAFFGQGTRLTVV.

The rearrangement links TRBV28 to TRBJ1-5; the D gene is possibly TRBD1 (6 bases). The CDR3 consists of 15 residues. CDR1 MDHEN and CDR2 SYDVKM come from the germline V gene. The germline V and J ends were trimmed by 5 bases and 5 bases, with 16 bases remaining between them. The CDR3 region has the DNA TGTGCCAGCAGTCTCTCTACAGGGCTCGATCAGCCCCAGCATTTT. Protein product: CASSLSTGLDQPQHF.

V usage is TRBV2 and J usage is TRBJ1-5, with unresolved D. Between the trimmed V and J ends, which lost 1 base and 1 base, there was a span of 2 bases. This CDR3 has 13 residues. Germline V CDR1 and CDR2: SNHLY, FYNNEI. The CDR3 here is CASSEGSNQPQHF. For the CDR3, the DNA is TGTGCCAGCAGTGAAGGGAGCAATCAGCCCCAGCATTTT. The variable domain in full, with the rest retrieved from reference TRBV2 and TRBJ1-5, is EPEVTQTPSHQVTQMGQEVILRCVPISNHLYFYWYRQILGQKVEFLVSFYNNEISEKSEIFDDQFSVERPDGSNFTLKIRSTKLEDSAMYFCASSEGSNQPQHFGDGTRLSIL.

The rearrangement joins TRBV11-2 to TRBJ2-5; 12 bases agree with TRBD2. Trimming cost V 2 bases and J 5 bases; bases outside gene matches: 3. This CDR3 is built from 15 residues. CDR1 SGHAT and CDR2 FQNNGV come from the germline V gene. CDR3: CASSLLAGGPETQYF. The DNA for the CDR3 is TGTGCCAGCAGCTTACTAGCGGGAGGGCCTGAGACCCAGTACTTC. The whole variable domain, filled in from reference TRBV11-2 and TRBJ2-5, reads EAGVAQSPRYKIIEKRQSVAFWCNPISGHATLYWYQQILGQGPKLLIQFQNNGVVDDSQLPKDRFSAERLKGVDSTLKIQPAKLEDSAVYLCASSLLAGGPETQYFGPGTRLLVL.

The chain carries TRBV11-2 and TRBJ2-7, with a weak D call TRBD2 (5 bases). The CDR3 has 15 amino acids. V lost 6 bases and J lost 7, with 22 bases in between. Germline CDR1 is SGHAT and CDR2 is FQNNGV. The CDR3 loop reads CASSSREIHTREQYF. The CDR3 bases are TGTGCCAGCAGTTCCCGAGAAATTCACACTAGGGAGCAGTACTTC.

The chain is built from TRBV6-5 and TRBJ2-7, with D uncertain. The CDR3 covers 14 residues. V lost 0 bases and J lost 3, with 9 bases in between. Germline CDR1 and CDR2: MNHEY and SVGAGI. The CDR3 bases are TGTGCCAGCAGTTACTCGACTGGGCTCTACGAGCAGTACTTC. It translates to CASSYSTGLYEQYF.

The chain couples TRBV27 to TRBJ2-4; TRBD2 matches 11 bases. V was clipped by 5 bases and J by 3 bases; unmatched bases: 9. In germline, CDR1 is MNHEY, CDR2 SMNVEV (reference sequence). This CDR3 spans 17 amino acids. The CDR3 is CASSPLTSGVVKNIQYF. The CDR3, as DNA: TGTGCCAGCAGTCCCCTGACTAGCGGGGTCGTCAAAAACATTCAGTACTTC.

V and J are TRBV18 and TRBJ2-3; TRBD1 is a possible D gene (6 bases). The V and J ends lost 6 bases and 2 bases respectively, with 24 bases between them. Germline V CDR1 and CDR2: KGHSH, LQKENI. This CDR3 has 18 amino acids. CDR3 amino acids: CASSTSVGEGVSTDTQYF. The CDR3 bases are TGTGCCAGCTCGACCAGTGTGGGAGAGGGGGTCTCCACAGATACGCAGTATTTT.

This clone appeared once. The V and J genes are TRBV30 and TRBJ1-5; D uncertain. CDR1 is GTSNPN, CDR2 SVGIG, per germline (reference sequence). V lost 4 bases and J 0 bases, leaving 7 bases between the germline ends. The CDR3 spans 13 residues. CDR3 coding DNA: TGTGCCTGGAAAGGAGGTAGCAATCAGCCCCAGCATTTT. It encodes CAWKGGSNQPQHF.

This clone appeared once. This chain joins TRBV4-3 and TRBJ1-2, with D possibly matching TRBD1 (5 bases). The germline V gene has CDR1 LGHNA and CDR2 YSLEER. This CDR3 contains 11 residues. V was trimmed by 3 bases and J by 14 bases, leaving 13 bases between them. In DNA form, the CDR3 reads TGCGCCAGCAGCCAGAAGGACACAGGAACCTTC. Its translation: CASSQKDTGTF.

The CDR3 DNA reads TGCGCCAGCAGCCAAGTTGGGGAAAAACTGTTTTTT. This encodes CASSQVGEKLFF. The chain recombines TRBV4-1 with TRBJ1-4; D call uncertain. The CDR3 is 12 amino acids. V was pared by 1 base and J by 8 bases, with 5 bases between. In germline, CDR1 is MGHRA, CDR2 YSYEKL.

A remark on this clone: At one end, the junction sequence differs from germline, possibly due to a read error. J is TRBJ2-7 and V is TRBV5-1, with 9 bases lining up with TRBD1. Germline V gene data show CDR1 as SGHRS and CDR2 as YFSETQ. CDR3 size: 13 residues. The DNA for the CDR3 is TGCGCCAGCAGCTGGACCCCGGGACAGGGTATGCACTTC. This encodes CASSWTPGQGMHF.

The chain couples TRBV4-2 to TRBJ2-1; D is undetermined. Germline V gene lookup returns CDR1 LGHNA and CDR2 YNFKEQ. This CDR3 comprises 15 residues. V was shortened by 0 bases and J by 6 bases, with 12 bases between the two germline ends. Here the CDR3 reads CASSQELDGVNEQFF. DNA of the CDR3: TGTGCCAGCAGCCAAGAATTGGATGGCGTCAATGAGCAGTTCTTC.

This chain connects TRBV9 to TRBJ1-3, with D possibly matching TRBD1 (6 bases). V lost 4 bases to trimming and J lost 0 bases, with 11 bases between them. The CDR3 is 15 residues long. Germline CDR1 reads SGDLS; CDR2 reads YYNGEE. CDR3 sequence reads: CASSLTGSSGNTIYF. The DNA of the CDR3 is TGTGCCAGCAGCCTGACAGGTTCCTCTGGAAACACCATATATTTT.

This chain connects TRBV30 to TRBJ1-2; no clear D gene. V dropped 1 base and J dropped 10 bases, with 13 bases sitting between them. CDR1 GTSNPN and CDR2 SVGIG come from the germline V gene (reference sequence). This CDR3 has 12 residues. The CDR3 DNA is TGTGCCTGGAGTGACGCACCTACTGACTACACCTTC. Translation gives CAWSDAPTDYTF.

The rearrangement links TRBV29-1 to TRBJ2-5, with 9 bases identical to TRBD1. Per germline, CDR1 SQVTM and CDR2 ANQGSEA. The CDR3 sequence is 15 residues long. J lost 5 bases, V lost 0 bases, and 7 bases had no gene match. CDR3 amino acids: CSVEDPNRGLETQYF. The DNA for the CDR3 is TGCAGCGTTGAAGATCCTAACAGGGGGCTGGAGACCCAGTACTTC.

The CDR3 sequence: CASRFFAGPTDTQYF. The CDR3 DNA follows: TGTGCCAGCAGATTTTTTGCGGGCCCCACAGATACGCAGTATTTT. V and J are TRBV6-5 and TRBJ2-3; tentatively, D is TRBD2 (5 bases). Germline assignment: CDR1 MNHEY and CDR2 SVGAGI. The CDR3 has 15 amino acids. With 6 bases removed from V and 2 bases from J, the gap between germline ends came to 15 bases.

V and J are TRBV13 and TRBJ2-3; 8 nucleotides agree with TRBD2. CDR1 and CDR2 (germline): PRHDT, FYEKMQ (reference sequence). This CDR3 comprises 15 residues. The ends lost 5 bases at V and 3 bases at J; junction bases unmatched: 7. Here the CDR3 reads CASSVDGRATDTQYF. The CDR3 DNA reads TGTGCCAGCAGCGTAGACGGGAGGGCGACAGATACGCAGTATTTT. The whole variable domain, remainder taken from reference TRBV13 and TRBJ2-3, is AAGVIQSPRHLIKEKRETATLKCYPIPRHDTVYWYQQGPGQDPQFLISFYEKMQSDKGSIPDRFSAQQFSDYHSELNMSSLELGDSALYFCASSVDGRATDTQYFGPGTRLTVL.

V is TRBV2 and J is TRBJ1-1, with D maybe TRBD1 (6 bases). CDR1 SNHLY and CDR2 FYNNEI come from the germline V gene. Trimming pared 5 bases from V and 8 bases from J, leaving 12 bases between. The CDR3 spans 12 residues. The CDR3 bases are TGTGCCAGCAGTTACGACAGGCTCGAAGCTTTCTTT. This codes for CASSYDRLEAFF.

This clone turned up a few times. The gene calls are TRBV7-8 and TRBJ2-7; the match to TRBD2 covers 10 bases. Germline lookup yields CDR1 SGHVS and CDR2 FQNEAQ. CDR3 length: 15 residues. After removal of 8 bases from V and 0 bases from J, the junction contained 7 bases not matched to a gene. CDR3 residues: CASGTSGMSSYEQYF. The CDR3 DNA reads as TGTGCCAGCGGCACTAGCGGGATGAGCTCCTACGAGCAGTACTTC.

This clone occurred once. The V and J genes are TRBV7-3 and TRBJ2-3; D unresolved. The CDR3 loop spans 16 amino acids. V was clipped by 5 bases and J by 0 bases, with 15 bases between them. Germline CDR1 reads SGHTA; CDR2 reads FQGTGA. In DNA form, the CDR3 reads TGTGCCAGCAGCCAAGGCGGTTGGGCTAGCACAGATACGCAGTATTTT. Protein product: CASSQGGWASTDTQYF.

The count of this clone is one. The chain recombines TRBV4-3 with TRBJ1-2; D is perhaps TRBD1 (5 bases). This CDR3 has 13 amino acids. V was shortened by 4 bases and J by 3 bases, with 9 bases between the two germline ends. CDR1 and CDR2 (germline): LGHNA, YSLEER. CDR3 nucleotide sequence: TGCGCCAGCAGCCGGCAGGGCGACTATGGCTACACCTTC. Translation gives CASSRQGDYGYTF.

V gene TRBV2 combines with J gene TRBJ2-7; D is unclear. V gave up 7 bases and J gave up 1 base, with 11 bases separating them. The CDR3 has 13 amino acids. CDR1 and CDR2 from the germline V gene are SNHLY and FYNNEI. CDR3 nucleotides: TGTGCCAGCAAGGTTACCCCTTCCTACGAGCAGTACTTC. This translates into CASKVTPSYEQYF.

This clone is a singleton in its sample. The chain carries TRBV7-9 and TRBJ1-2; no clear D gene. Germline CDR1 reads SEHNR; CDR2 reads FQNEAQ (reference sequence). The CDR3 consists of 15 residues. Between the trimmed V and J ends, which lost 5 bases and 8 bases, there was a span of 21 bases. The CDR3 here is CASSHPLLDREGYTF. DNA for the CDR3: TGTGCCAGCAGCCACCCTTTGTTGGATCGGGAAGGCTACACCTTC.

The rearrangement uses TRBV4-3 and TRBJ2-1; 11 nucleotides line up with TRBD1. This CDR3 spans 16 amino acids. Germline values: CDR1 LGHNA, CDR2 YSLEER. V lost 2 bases and J lost 6; bases outside the gene matches: 6. CDR3 amino acids: CASSQKRGTGGNEQFF. CDR3 DNA sequence: TGCGCCAGCAGCCAAAAGCGCGGGACAGGGGGCAATGAGCAGTTCTTC.